This T cell receptor (beta chain) was recorded in a study of cytomegalovirus exposure and HLA in healthy donors. After removal of 2 bases from V and 4 bases from J, the junction contained 7 bases not matched to a gene. This CDR3 is 15 amino acids long. In germline, CDR1 is ENHRY, CDR2 SYGVKD. PCR involved 60 Vbeta and 13 Jbeta primers. Profiled with immunoSEQ multiplex PCR; TCRdb holds only in-frame clones, not every one. Among tens of thousands of clones listed, about three quarters were seen once. The TCR sequence derives from a man between 50 and 59 years old in good health and CMV-seropositive. Sequencing was done on a sample of PBMCs. This chain uses TRBV10-3 with TRBJ2-7; 8 nucleotides match TRBD2. CDR3 residues: CAISEGTRGVYEQYF. In DNA form, the CDR3 reads TGTGCCATCAGTGAGGGGACTAGAGGCGTATACGAGCAGTACTTC.